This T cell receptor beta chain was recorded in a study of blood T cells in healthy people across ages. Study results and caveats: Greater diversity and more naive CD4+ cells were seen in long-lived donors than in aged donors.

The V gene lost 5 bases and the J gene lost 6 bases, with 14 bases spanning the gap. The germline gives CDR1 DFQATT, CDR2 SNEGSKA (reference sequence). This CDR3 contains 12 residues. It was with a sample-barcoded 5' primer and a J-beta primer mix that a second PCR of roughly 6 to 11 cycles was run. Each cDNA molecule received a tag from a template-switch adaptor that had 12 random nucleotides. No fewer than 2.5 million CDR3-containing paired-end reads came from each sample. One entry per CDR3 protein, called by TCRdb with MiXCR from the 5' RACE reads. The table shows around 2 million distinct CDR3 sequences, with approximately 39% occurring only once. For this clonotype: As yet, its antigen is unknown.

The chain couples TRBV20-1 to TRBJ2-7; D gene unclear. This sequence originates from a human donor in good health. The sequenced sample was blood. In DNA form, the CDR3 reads TGCAGTGCTCAAATAGGTCTGTCCGAGCAGTACTTC. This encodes CSAQIGLSEQYF.